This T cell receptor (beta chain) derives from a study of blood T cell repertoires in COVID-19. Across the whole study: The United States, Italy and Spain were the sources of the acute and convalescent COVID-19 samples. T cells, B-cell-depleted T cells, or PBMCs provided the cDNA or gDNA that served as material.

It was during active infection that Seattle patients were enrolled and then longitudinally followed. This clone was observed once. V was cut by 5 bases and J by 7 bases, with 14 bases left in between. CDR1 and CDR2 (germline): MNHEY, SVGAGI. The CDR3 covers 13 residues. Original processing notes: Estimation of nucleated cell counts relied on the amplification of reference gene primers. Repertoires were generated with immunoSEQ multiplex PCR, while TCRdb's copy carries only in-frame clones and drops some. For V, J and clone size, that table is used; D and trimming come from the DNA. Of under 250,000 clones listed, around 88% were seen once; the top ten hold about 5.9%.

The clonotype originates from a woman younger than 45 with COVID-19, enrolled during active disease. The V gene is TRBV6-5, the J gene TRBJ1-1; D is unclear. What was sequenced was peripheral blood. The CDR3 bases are TGTGCCAGCAGTCCATCCATGAACGGTGAAGCTTTCTTT. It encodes CASSPSMNGEAFF.